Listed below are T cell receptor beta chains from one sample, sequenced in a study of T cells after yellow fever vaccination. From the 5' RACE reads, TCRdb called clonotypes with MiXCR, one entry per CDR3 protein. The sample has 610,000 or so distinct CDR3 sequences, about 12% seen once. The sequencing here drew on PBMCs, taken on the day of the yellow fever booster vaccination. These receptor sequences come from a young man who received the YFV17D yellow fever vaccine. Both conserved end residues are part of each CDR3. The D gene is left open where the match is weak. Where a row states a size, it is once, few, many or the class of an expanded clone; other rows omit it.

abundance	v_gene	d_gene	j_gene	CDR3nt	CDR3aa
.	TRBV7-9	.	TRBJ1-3	TGTGCCAGCATGATAGACGCTGGAAACACCGTATATTTT	CASMIDAGNTVYF
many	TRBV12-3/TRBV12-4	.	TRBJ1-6	TGTGCCAGCAGTTTCACGGAAGGGTCACCCCTCCACTTT	CASSFTEGSPLHF
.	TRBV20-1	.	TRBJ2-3	TGCAGTGCTCACTACCAAGTGGGCGGGGATACGCAGTATTTT	CSAHYQVGGDTQYF
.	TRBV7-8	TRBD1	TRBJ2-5	TGTGCCAGCAGCTTACGCAGCGGGACAGGGGTCCAAGAGACCCAGTACTTC	CASSLRSGTGVQETQYF
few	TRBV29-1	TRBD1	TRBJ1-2	TGCAGCGTTGAACAGGGACAGGGCTATGGCTACACCTTC	CSVEQGQGYGYTF
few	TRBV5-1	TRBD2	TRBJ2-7	TGCGCCAGCAGCGGCGGACTAGCGGGAAGCGAGCAGTACTTC	CASSGGLAGSEQYF
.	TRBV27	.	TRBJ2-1	TGTGCCAGCAGCCTTGGGGCTGGCACCTACAATGAGCAGTTCTTC	CASSLGAGTYNEQFF
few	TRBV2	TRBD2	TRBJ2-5	TGTGCCAGCATCCCGTCCGGGACTAGCATTCGGGAGACCCAGTACTTC	CASIPSGTSIRETQYF
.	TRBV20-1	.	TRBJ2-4	TGCAGTGCTGCCCCCGGTGGTTCCAAAAACATTCAGTACTTC	CSAAPGGSKNIQYF
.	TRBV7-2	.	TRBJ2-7	TGTGCCAGCAGCTTAGTACAGAGATCCTACGAGCAGTACTTC	CASSLVQRSYEQYF
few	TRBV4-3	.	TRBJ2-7	TGCGCCAGCAGCCAAGTGGGGGAGCTTACCTACGAGCAGTACTTC	CASSQVGELTYEQYF
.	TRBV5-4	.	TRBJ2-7	TGTGCCAGCAGCTTGCGGGGGCCTTCCTCCTACGAGCAGTACTTC	CASSLRGPSSYEQYF
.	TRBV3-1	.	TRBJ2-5	TGTGCCAGCAGCCAGGAACCCAGACAGGCCTTTCAAGAGACCCAGTACTTC	CASSQEPRQAFQETQYF
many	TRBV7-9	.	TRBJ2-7	TGTGCCAGCAGCTCGACAGCAGCAGGGTACGAGCAGTACTTC	CASSSTAAGYEQYF
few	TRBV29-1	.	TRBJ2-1	TGCAGCGTTGATTATGGGGGAGCCTACAATGAGCAGTTCTTC	CSVDYGGAYNEQFF
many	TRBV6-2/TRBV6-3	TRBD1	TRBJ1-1	TGTGCCAGCAGGATGGATCGGACAGGGCCCACTGAAGCTTTCTTT	CASRMDRTGPTEAFF
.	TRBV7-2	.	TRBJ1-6	TGTGCCAGCAGCTTAGGACAGCCGGGGTTTTCACCCCTCCACTTT	CASSLGQPGFSPLHF
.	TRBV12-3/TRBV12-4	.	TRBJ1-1	TGTGCCAGCAGCCGGGACATGAGGAACACTGAAGCTTTCTTT	CASSRDMRNTEAFF
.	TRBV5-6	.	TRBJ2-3	TGTGCCAGCAGCTTCTGGGGAAGAGTCACAGATACGCAGTATTTT	CASSFWGRVTDTQYF
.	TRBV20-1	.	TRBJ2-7	TGCAGTGCTAGTCCGCCCCCCGGTTACGAGCAGTACTTC	CSASPPPGYEQYF
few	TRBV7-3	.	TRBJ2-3	TGTGCCAGCAGCTTTAACTCCCTCGGAGGGCACTGGGGGATATCCGATACGCAGTATTTT	CASSFNSLGGHWGISDTQYF
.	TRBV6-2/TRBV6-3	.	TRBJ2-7	TGTGCCAGCAGTTCTCCACAAGTCCCCTACGAGCAGTACTTC	CASSSPQVPYEQYF
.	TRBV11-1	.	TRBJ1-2	TGTGCCAGCACTACAACTACAAGGACAGTCCCCGGAGGGCAGGGCTACACCTTC	CASTTTTRTVPGGQGYTF
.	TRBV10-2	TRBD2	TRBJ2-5	TGCGCCAGCAGTTCCCGAGAAGGGACTAGCGGGATACAAGAGACCCAGTACTTC	CASSSREGTSGIQETQYF
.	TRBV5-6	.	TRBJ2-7	TGTGCCAGCAGCTTCGGACTCCTCTCCTACGAGCAGTACTTC	CASSFGLLSYEQYF
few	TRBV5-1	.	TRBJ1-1	TGCGCCAGCAGCTCCCAATTTACAGGGAACACTGAAGCTTTCTTT	CASSSQFTGNTEAFF